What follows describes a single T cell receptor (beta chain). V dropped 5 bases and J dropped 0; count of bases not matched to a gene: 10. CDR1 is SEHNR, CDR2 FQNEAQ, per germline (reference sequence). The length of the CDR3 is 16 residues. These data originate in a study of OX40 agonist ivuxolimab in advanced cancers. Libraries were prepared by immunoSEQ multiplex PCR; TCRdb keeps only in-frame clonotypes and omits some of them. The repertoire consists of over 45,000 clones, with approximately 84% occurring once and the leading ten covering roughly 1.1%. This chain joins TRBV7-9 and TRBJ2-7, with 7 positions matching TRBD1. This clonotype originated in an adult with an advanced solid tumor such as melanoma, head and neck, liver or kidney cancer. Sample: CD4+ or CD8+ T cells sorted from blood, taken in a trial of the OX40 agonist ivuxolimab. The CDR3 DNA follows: TGTGCCAGCAGCCGAATCACAGGGGCGAGCTCCTACGAGCAGTACTTC. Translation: CASSRITGASSYEQYF.